This TCR beta chain was profiled in a study of blood T cell repertoires in COVID-19. Study in general: T cells, B-cell-depleted T cells, or PBMCs provided the cDNA or gDNA that served as material.

Methods used by the authors: For nucleated cells, counts were estimated from reference gene primer amplification. Repertoires were generated with immunoSEQ multiplex PCR, while TCRdb's copy carries only in-frame clones and drops some. Clonal size and the V and J genes are those of that table, whereas D and trimming came from the DNA. The sample has more than 250,000 clones, 80% to 85% seen once. Categorization into cohorts depended on clinical history that participants reported. A COVID-19 case was met by exposed participants within 2 weeks before study entry. The clonotype originates from a man aged 35 to 55 who had been exposed to COVID-19. Sequencing was done on a sample of PBMCs or T cells enriched from blood (not recorded which).

CDR3 sequence reads: CASSMPLKIGRHNEQFF. CDR3 in DNA: TGTGCCAGTAGTATGCCCCTAAAAATCGGGAGACACAATGAGCAGTTCTTC. The genes are TRBV19 and TRBJ2-1; D is possibly TRBD2 (6 bases). Looked up from germline, CDR1 is LNHDA and CDR2 is SQIVND (reference sequence). Trimming left V 3 bases short and J 5 bases short, with 20 bases between. The CDR3 runs to 17 residues.